The 19 T cell receptor beta chains below were found in one sample sequenced in a study of human T cells and chemical hapten exposure. As for time point: patch test 1, 2 weeks after DPC sensitization. Stated treatment: therapeutic diphenylcyclopropenone sensitization with weekly scalp DPC. MiXCR, run by TCRdb on the RACE reads, gives a single entry per CDR3 protein. The data hold some 83,000 distinct CDR3 sequences, with about 10% observed a single time. This specimen was whole blood, taken in connection with sensitization to the hapten diphenylcyclopropenone (DPC). All receptors derive from a woman in her 50s with alopecia areata. Some clones in this sample may be carry-over from other donors' samples.

This clonotype showed up many times. The chain recombines TRBV28 with TRBJ2-1; 10 nucleotides agree with TRBD1. With V trimmed by 3 bases and J by 2 bases, 4 bases remained unmatched. CDR3 length: 16 residues. Germline CDR1 is MDHEN and CDR2 is SYDVKM. CDR3 nucleotide sequence: TGTGCCAGCAGTTTGGGACAGGGGCGACCCTACAATGAGCAGTTCTTC. It yields the protein CASSLGQGRPYNEQFF.

This clonotype was detected ten times or more. The chain uses TRBV10-3 and TRBJ2-1, with TRBD2 as a possible D gene (5 bases). The V gene lost 2 bases and the J gene lost 8 bases, with 16 bases spanning the gap. The CDR3 extends over 15 amino acids. Germline lookup yields CDR1 ENHRY and CDR2 SYGVKD. The CDR3: CAISETAVPGDEQFF. The CDR3 DNA follows: TGTGCCATCAGTGAGACAGCGGTCCCAGGCGATGAGCAGTTCTTC.

This clonotype has a handful of counts. The chain has TRBV20-1 and TRBJ2-5, with D uncertain. Germline V gene data show CDR1 as DFQATT and CDR2 as SNEGSKA (reference sequence). The length of the CDR3 is 12 residues. V lost 1 base, J lost 2 bases, and 5 bases lay in between. CDR3 nucleotide sequence: TGCAGTGCTAGAGCGCAGCAAGAGACCCAGTACTTC. It translates to CSARAQQETQYF.

This clonotype was seen more than once but under ten times. The chain carries TRBV19 and TRBJ1-2; D is possibly TRBD1 (6 bases). V gave up 2 bases and J gave up 7 bases, with 14 bases separating them. Germline CDR1 reads LNHDA; CDR2 reads SQIVND (reference sequence). The CDR3 is 14 amino acids. CDR3 sequence reads: CASSIKGVFRGYTF. The CDR3 coding sequence is TGTGCCAGTAGTATAAAGGGGGTTTTCCGTGGCTACACCTTC.

This clonotype occurred a few times. The V gene is TRBV7-6, the J gene TRBJ2-1, with 7 positions matching TRBD2. The V and J ends lost 2 bases and 9 bases, in that order; junction bases with no gene match: 10. The CDR3 contains 15 residues. CDR1 is SGHVS, CDR2 FNYEAQ, per germline. The DNA of the CDR3 is TGTGCCAGCAGCTTACTTGCGACGGGGGGAGGTGAGCAGTTCTTC. Encoded protein: CASSLLATGGGEQFF.

Many counts were recorded for this clonotype. V is TRBV4-2 and J is TRBJ2-1; D ambiguous. V lost 0 bases and J 7 bases, leaving 13 bases between the germline ends. Looked up from germline, CDR1 is LGHNA and CDR2 is YNFKEQ. This CDR3 contains 15 residues. Here the CDR3 reads CASSQEVLVLNEQFF. The CDR3, as DNA: TGTGCCAGCAGCCAAGAGGTTTTAGTTTTGAATGAGCAGTTCTTC.

The sample holds many counts of this clonotype. The V gene is TRBV7-3, the J gene TRBJ1-5; unclear D gene. The CDR3 sequence is 16 residues long. V lost 5 bases, J lost 6 bases, and 20 bases lay in between. Germline V gives CDR1 SGHTA, CDR2 FQGTGA. Here the CDR3 reads CASSPTGPKKGQPQHF. The CDR3 DNA sequence: TGTGCCAGCAGCCCTACCGGGCCAAAGAAAGGTCAGCCCCAGCATTTT.

The chain employs TRBV7-6 and TRBJ2-2, with 7 bases fitting TRBD1. CDR3 length equals 15 residues. Germline V CDR1 and CDR2: SGHVS, FNYEAQ. Trimming at V came to 2 bases and at J to 6 bases, leaving 6 bases not matched to a gene. The chain's CDR3 is CASSLRTGVAGELFF. The CDR3 nucleotides are TGTGCCAGCAGCTTAAGGACAGGAGTGGCCGGGGAGCTGTTTTTT.

This rearrangement joins TRBV7-9 to TRBJ1-1, with TRBD1 matching 9 bases. This CDR3 region has 13 residues. In germline, CDR1 is SEHNR, CDR2 FQNEAQ (reference sequence). Unmatched junction bases numbered 5, after V lost 5 bases and J lost 7 bases. DNA of the CDR3: TGTGCCAGCAGCCCCCGACAGGGGGGTGAAGCTTTCTTT. This gives the protein CASSPRQGGEAFF.

This chain joins TRBV10-3 and TRBJ1-5, with 8 bases identical to TRBD1. The junction had 9 bases not matched to a gene; V was cut back by 10 bases and J by 1 base. CDR3 size: 15 residues. Germline CDR1 is ENHRY and CDR2 is SYGVKD. CDR3 sequence (DNA): TGTGCCAGCCAGACAGGGGCGGGCAGCAATCAGCCCCAGCATTTT. This translates into CASQTGAGSNQPQHF.

The V and J genes are TRBV3-1 and TRBJ2-3; 8 nucleotides match TRBD2. This CDR3 is built from 18 residues. V shed 2 bases and J 4 bases; nucleotides not matched to a gene: 14. Germline V gene data show CDR1 as LGHDT and CDR2 as YNNKEL (reference sequence). Written as DNA, the CDR3 is TGTGCCAGCAGCCAAAGGTGGGGCGATAGCGGGACTCCAGATACGCAGTATTTT. As protein: CASSQRWGDSGTPDTQYF.

The sample holds a few counts of this clonotype. The V and J genes are TRBV7-8 and TRBJ2-5; D may be TRBD2 (5 bases). The V end was cut by 2 bases, the J end by 2 bases, with 12 bases between. The CDR3 spans 15 residues. The germline gives CDR1 SGHVS, CDR2 FQNEAQ. The DNA of the CDR3 is TGTGCCAGCAGCTTATCCCGGACTCGACAAGAGACCCAGTACTTC. Protein sequence: CASSLSRTRQETQYF.

The chain links TRBV28 to TRBJ2-5, with 11 positions matching TRBD2. The CDR3 totals 15 residues. Losses at the gene ends were 3 bases for V and 3 bases for J; bases not matched to a gene: 3. Germline loops: CDR1 MDHEN, CDR2 SYDVKM. The CDR3 reads CASSFPGLAEETQYF. The DNA of the CDR3 is TGTGCCAGCAGTTTCCCGGGACTAGCGGAAGAGACCCAGTACTTC.

This clonotype was picked up a small number of times. The V and J genes are TRBV3-1 and TRBJ2-2; D unresolved. Trimming pared 6 bases from V and 2 bases from J, leaving 13 bases between. Per the germline V gene, CDR1 is LGHDT and CDR2 is YNNKEL (reference sequence). There are 15 residues in the CDR3. The DNA for the CDR3 is TGTGCCAGCAGAGATTGGCAGATTAACACCGGGGAGCTGTTTTTT. Protein product: CASRDWQINTGELFF.

This clonotype was detected a few times. The chain recombines TRBV28 with TRBJ2-6; D may be TRBD2 (5 bases). The CDR3 totals 16 residues. CDR1 MDHEN and CDR2 SYDVKM come from the germline V gene. With 6 bases removed from V and 1 base from J, the gap between germline ends came to 13 bases. CDR3 amino acids: CASRGSAPSGANVLTF. In DNA, the CDR3 is TGTGCCAGCAGGGGTAGCGCCCCATCTGGGGCCAACGTCCTGACTTTC.

This clonotype was seen ten or more times. The chain links TRBV2 to TRBJ1-6; D gene ambiguous. This CDR3 has 11 residues. The V gene's germline CDR1 is SNHLY and CDR2 FYNNEI. V was pared by 6 bases and J by 9 bases, with 6 bases between. CDR3 nucleotide sequence: TGTGCCAGCAGAGTGGGTTCACCCCTCCACTTT. Protein product: CASRVGSPLHF. Full variable domain (rest looked up from reference TRBV2 and TRBJ1-6): EPEVTQTPSHQVTQMGQEVILRCVPISNHLYFYWYRQILGQKVEFLVSFYNNEISEKSEIFDDQFSVERPDGSNFTLKIRSTKLEDSAMYFCASRVGSPLHFGNGTRLTVT.

This clonotype was recorded at least ten times. The V call is TRBV18, the J call TRBJ2-7; TRBD2 matches at 7 bases. This CDR3 comprises 14 residues. The V segment lost 3 bases and the J segment 6 bases; nucleotides outside the gene matches: 8. Germline V CDR1 and CDR2: KGHSH, LQKENI. The CDR3 loop is CASSPHAGVVEQYF. For the CDR3, the DNA is TGTGCCAGCTCACCTCACGCGGGGGTAGTCGAGCAGTACTTC.

This chain links TRBV29-1 with TRBJ1-2; 8 bases line up with TRBD1. Germline-derived CDR1 and CDR2 are SQVTM and ANQGSEA. The CDR3 spans 14 residues. J was trimmed by 6 bases and V by 7 bases; bases with no gene match: 13. In DNA, the CDR3 is TGCAGCGCCCAAAAGGTTGCAGGGGGCGATGGCTACACCTTC. As protein: CSAQKVAGGDGYTF.

V and J are TRBV7-2 and TRBJ2-4, with D possibly being TRBD2 (6 bases). Germline V gives CDR1 SGHTA, CDR2 FQGNSA. The CDR3 is made up of 15 amino acids. V was clipped by 5 bases and J by 5 bases, with 16 bases between them. DNA for the CDR3: TGTGCCAGCAGCCTGATTAGCGGTTTACAAAACATTCAGTACTTC. It encodes CASSLISGLQNIQYF.